This T cell receptor beta chain was sequenced during a study of cytomegalovirus exposure and HLA in healthy donors. Overall study findings and caveats: Later analysis reportedly placed an Asian-associated ancestry cluster below the roughly 600-donor mean in N-insertions. The authors assumed roughly uniform sequencing depth across donors for presence/absence analyses.

Primers: 60 Vbeta forward and 13 Jbeta reverse. Assay: immunoSEQ multiplex PCR; the TCRdb copy retains only in-frame clones and omits some. The sample gives about 100,000 clones, about 80% of which show up once; approximately 0.83% is in the top ten. Only a few counts were recorded for this clone. Antigen unknown. Trimming stripped 9 bases from V and 4 bases from J, with 9 bases between. Germline V gene data show CDR1 as LNHDA and CDR2 as SQIVND (reference sequence). The CDR3 is 11 residues long. This chain joins TRBV19 and TRBJ1-1; possible D gene TRBD1, 6 bases. The source is a woman aged 60 to 75 in good health and CMV-seronegative. The sequencing input was PBMCs. DNA of the CDR3: TGTGCCAGCCTGGGGGCCACTGAAGCTTTCTTT. Protein: CASLGATEAFF.